This T cell receptor beta chain originates from a study of blood T cells in healthy people across ages. Total RNA extracted from each sample amounted to at least 6 micrograms. The germline CDR1 and CDR2 sequences are LGHDT and YNNKEL (reference sequence). V gave up 0 bases and J gave up 3 bases, with 9 bases separating them. The CDR3 is 14 residues long. Only a few counts were recorded for this clonotype. The use of a sample-barcoded 5' primer and a J-beta primer mix characterized a second PCR of about 7 to 12 cycles. Every molecule of cDNA carried a tag from a template-switch adaptor with 12 random nucleotides. Every sample gave at least 2.5 million paired-end reads containing CDR3. TCRdb re-derived calls from the 5' RACE reads in MiXCR, one entry per CDR3 protein. Of more than 650,000 distinct CDR3 sequences detected, more than 25% appear once; the ten largest clones hold under 3%. These data were also filed under a second study, of T cells of mothers and their children. This second study notes: Reverse transcription into cDNA received all extracted RNA, at approximately 1.5 ug per 15 ul.

This clonotype originated in a boy aged 10-17 years in good health. The sample comprised blood. The gene calls are TRBV3-1 and TRBJ2-7; D gene uncertain. The CDR3 DNA sequence: TGTGCCAGCAGCCAAGACCCAGCCTACTACGAGCAGTACTTC. It translates to CASSQDPAYYEQYF.